The clone carrying this TCR beta chain has ten or more counts. Its antigen is undetermined. MiXCR, run by TCRdb on the reads, gives a single entry per CDR3 protein. The sample carries 450,000 to 600,000 distinct CDR3 sequences, around 11% recorded once. The data belong to a study of T cell repertoires in cytomegalovirus infection. About the study: Public TCR beta signatures were indicative of both CMV infection and a matching HLA type.

General observations from the study: The study found HLA-C-restricted CMV-specific TCR beta clonotypes dominating the ex vivo response.

Germline assignment: CDR1 DFQATT and CDR2 SNEGSKA (reference sequence). The CDR3 has 13 residues. Trimming cost V 0 bases and J 10 bases, with 13 bases left between them. The V and J genes are TRBV20-1 and TRBJ2-1, with D perhaps matching TRBD2 (7 bases). What was sequenced was PBMCs. The TCR comes from a human donor in good health (CMV status not recorded). Some clones in this sample may be carry-over from other donors' samples. In DNA, the CDR3 is TGCAGTGCTAGAGAGGGGGGGGCAGAAGAGCAGTTCTTC. Translated: CSAREGGAEEQFF.